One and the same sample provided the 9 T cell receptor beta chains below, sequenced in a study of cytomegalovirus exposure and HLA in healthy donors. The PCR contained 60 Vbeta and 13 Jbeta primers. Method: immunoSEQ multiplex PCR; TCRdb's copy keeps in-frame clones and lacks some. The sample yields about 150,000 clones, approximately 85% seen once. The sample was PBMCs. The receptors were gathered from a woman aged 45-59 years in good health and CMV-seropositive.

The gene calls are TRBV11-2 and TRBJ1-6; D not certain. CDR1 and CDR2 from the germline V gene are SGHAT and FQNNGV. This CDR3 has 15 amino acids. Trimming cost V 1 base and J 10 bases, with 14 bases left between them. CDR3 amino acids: CASSLAFQATSPLHF. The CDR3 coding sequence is TGTGCCAGCAGCTTAGCCTTTCAGGCGACCTCACCCCTCCACTTT.

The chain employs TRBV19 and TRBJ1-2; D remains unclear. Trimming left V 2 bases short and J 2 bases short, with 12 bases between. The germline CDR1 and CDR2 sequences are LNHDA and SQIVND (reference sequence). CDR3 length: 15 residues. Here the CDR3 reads CASSISGLINYGYTF. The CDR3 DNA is TGTGCCAGTAGTATAAGCGGACTAATAAACTATGGCTACACCTTC. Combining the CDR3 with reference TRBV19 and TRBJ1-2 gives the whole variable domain DGGITQSPKYLFRKEGQNVTLSCEQNLNHDAMYWYRQDPGQGLRLIYYSQIVNDFQKGDIAEGYSVSREKKESFPLTVTSAQKNPTAFYLCASSISGLINYGYTFGSGTRLTVV.

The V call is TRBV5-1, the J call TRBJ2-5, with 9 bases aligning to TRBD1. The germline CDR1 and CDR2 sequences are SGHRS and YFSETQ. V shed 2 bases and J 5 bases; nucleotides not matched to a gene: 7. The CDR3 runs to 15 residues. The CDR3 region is CASSFGQGRAETQYF. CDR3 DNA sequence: TGCGCCAGCAGCTTCGGACAGGGGAGGGCCGAGACCCAGTACTTC.

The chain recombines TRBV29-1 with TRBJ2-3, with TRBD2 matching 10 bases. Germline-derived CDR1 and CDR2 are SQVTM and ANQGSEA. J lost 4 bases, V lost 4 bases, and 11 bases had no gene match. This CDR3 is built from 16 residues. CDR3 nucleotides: TGCAGCGTTGTCCGCCTAGCGGGAGTCGGCGCAGATACGCAGTATTTT. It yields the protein CSVVRLAGVGADTQYF.

The CDR3, as DNA: TGTGCCAGCAGGCAATTCCGGGAGCAGATAGATACGCAGTATTTT. This translates into CASRQFREQIDTQYF. V is TRBV6-5 and J is TRBJ2-3; a possible D gene is TRBD2 (6 bases). Germline V gene sequence: CDR1 MNHEY, CDR2 SVGAGI. Deletions cut 6 bases from V and 5 bases from J, with 18 bases between. The CDR3 has 15 amino acids.

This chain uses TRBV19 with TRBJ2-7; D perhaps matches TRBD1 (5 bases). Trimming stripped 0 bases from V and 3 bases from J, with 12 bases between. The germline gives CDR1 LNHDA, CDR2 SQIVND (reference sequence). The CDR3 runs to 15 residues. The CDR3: CASSIDLGRVYEQYF. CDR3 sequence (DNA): TGTGCCAGTAGTATAGATCTTGGCAGGGTCTACGAGCAGTACTTC.

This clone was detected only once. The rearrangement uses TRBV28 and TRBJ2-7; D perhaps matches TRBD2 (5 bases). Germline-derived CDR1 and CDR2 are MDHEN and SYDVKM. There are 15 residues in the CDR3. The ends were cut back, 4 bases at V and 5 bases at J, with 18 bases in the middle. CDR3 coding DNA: TGTGCCAGCAGTTCCCCTCGGAGGAACCACCACGAGCAGTACTTC. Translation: CASSSPRRNHHEQYF. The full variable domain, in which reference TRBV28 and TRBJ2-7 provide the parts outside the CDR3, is DVKVTQSSRYLVKRTGEKVFLECVQDMDHENMFWYRQDPGLGLRLIYFSYDVKMKEKGDIPEGYSVSREKKERFSLILESASTNQTSMYLCASSSPRRNHHEQYFGPGTRLTVT.

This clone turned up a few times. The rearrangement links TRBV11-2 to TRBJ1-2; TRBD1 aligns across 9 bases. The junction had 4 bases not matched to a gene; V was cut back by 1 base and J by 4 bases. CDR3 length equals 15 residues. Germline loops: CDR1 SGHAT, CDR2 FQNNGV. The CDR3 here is CASSLGDRVVYGYTF. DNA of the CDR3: TGTGCCAGCAGCTTAGGGGACAGGGTCGTCTATGGCTACACCTTC.

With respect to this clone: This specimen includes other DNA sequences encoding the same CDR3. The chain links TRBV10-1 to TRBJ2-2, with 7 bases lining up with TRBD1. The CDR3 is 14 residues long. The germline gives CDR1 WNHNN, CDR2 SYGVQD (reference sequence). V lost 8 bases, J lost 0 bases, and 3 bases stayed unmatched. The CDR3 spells CASRDRANTGELFF. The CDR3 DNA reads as TGCGCCAGCCGGGACAGAGCGAACACCGGGGAGCTGTTTTTT.